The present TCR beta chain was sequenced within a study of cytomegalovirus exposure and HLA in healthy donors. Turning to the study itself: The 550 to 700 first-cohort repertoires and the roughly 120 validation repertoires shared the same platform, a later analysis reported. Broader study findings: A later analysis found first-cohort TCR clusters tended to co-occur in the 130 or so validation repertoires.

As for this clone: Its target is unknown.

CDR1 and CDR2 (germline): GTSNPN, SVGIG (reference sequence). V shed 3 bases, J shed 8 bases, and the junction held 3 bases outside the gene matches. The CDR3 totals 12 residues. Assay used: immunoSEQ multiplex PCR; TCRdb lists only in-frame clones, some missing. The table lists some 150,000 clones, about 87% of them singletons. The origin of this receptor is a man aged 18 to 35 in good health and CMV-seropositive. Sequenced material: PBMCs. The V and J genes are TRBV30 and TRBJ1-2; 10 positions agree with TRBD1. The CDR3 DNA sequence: TGTGCCTGGAGGGGGACAGGGGTGGGCTACACCTTC. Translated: CAWRGTGVGYTF.